One and the same sample provided the 18 T cell receptor beta chains below, sequenced in a study of Graves' ophthalmopathy and Graves' hyperthyroidism. RNA transcripts provided the template for amplifying TCR beta CDR3 regions. An opening RT-PCR round employed HTBI primers and preceded a second-round multiplex PCR. TCRdb itself ran the multiplex PCR reads through MiXCR, one entry per CDR3 protein. The sample has 650,000 to 800,000 distinct CDR3 sequences, 35% to 45% seen once; the top ten hold around 3.3%. Sequencing was carried out using peripheral blood. The origin of the receptors is an adult man with Graves' ophthalmopathy.

This clonotype was seen a few times. This chain links TRBV4-1 with TRBJ2-2; no definite D call. Germline CDR1 is MGHRA and CDR2 is YSYEKL. Trimming took off 4 bases at V and 8 bases at J, with 11 bases between the two ends. This CDR3 is 13 amino acids long. The CDR3 region is CASSLLGLGELFF. CDR3 nucleotides: TGCGCCAGCAGCCTCTTGGGTCTTGGGGAGCTGTTTTTT.

The chain has TRBV5-1 and TRBJ1-4; 7 positions match TRBD1. Germline CDR1 and CDR2: SGHRS and YFSETQ. CDR3 length equals 17 residues. Losses at the gene ends were 5 bases for V and 1 base for J; bases not matched to a gene: 11. CDR3 region: CASRSLQGKLTNEKLFF. For the CDR3, the DNA is TGCGCCAGCAGATCCCTACAGGGGAAACTAACTAATGAAAAACTGTTTTTT. Filled out from reference TRBV5-1 and TRBJ1-4, the complete variable domain reads KAGVTQTPRYLIKTRGQQVTLSCSPISGHRSVSWYQQTPGQGLQFLFEYFSETQRNKGNFPGRFSGRQFSNSRSEMNVSTLELGDSALYLCASRSLQGKLTNEKLFFGSGTQLSVL.

Of note for this clonotype: A clone one base away is much larger, so this may be a read error. The missing conserved phenylalanine or tryptophan at the end of this CDR3 makes a read error likely. This CDR3 reads CASSTHRVANEKLFL. The DNA for the CDR3 is TGTGCCAGCAGCACCCACAGGGTGGCTAATGAAAAACTGTTTCTT. The V and J genes are TRBV25-1 and TRBJ1-4; TRBD1 is a possible D gene (6 bases). Germline loops: CDR1 MGHDK, CDR2 SYGVNS. The CDR3 covers 15 residues. Trimming left V 6 bases short and J 3 bases short, with 14 bases between.

In its sample, this clonotype was seen many times. The CDR3, as DNA: TGTGCCAGCAGCTTGGCGGGACAGGGGGGCTACACCTTC. It translates to CASSLAGQGGYTF. J is TRBJ1-2 and V is TRBV5-8; TRBD1 aligns across 10 bases. Germline V gene sequence: CDR1 SGHTS, CDR2 YDEGEE. This CDR3 is 13 amino acids long. Trimming cost V 0 bases and J 8 bases; bases outside gene matches: 1.

J is TRBJ2-7 and V is TRBV5-1; D may correspond to TRBD1 or TRBD2 (6 bases each). The V gene lost 0 bases and the J gene lost 4 bases, with 14 bases spanning the gap. Germline V CDR1 and CDR2: SGHRS, YFSETQ. This CDR3 is built from 15 residues. The CDR3 bases are TGCGCCAGCAGCTTGGTAGGGGGGAGCTATTACGAGCAGTACTTC. This encodes CASSLVGGSYYEQYF.

This clonotype has ten or more counts. This rearrangement joins TRBV29-1 to TRBJ1-1; D unresolved. The CDR3 is made up of 12 amino acids. V was clipped by 3 bases and J by 5 bases, with 10 bases between them. The germline gives CDR1 SQVTM, CDR2 ANQGSEA. CDR3 nucleotide sequence: TGCAGCGTTGAGGACCGACTTACTGAAGCTTTCTTT. This gives the protein CSVEDRLTEAFF. The whole variable domain, remainder taken from reference TRBV29-1 and TRBJ1-1, is SAVISQKPSRDICQRGTSLTIQCQVDSQVTMMFWYRQQPGQSLTLIATANQGSEATYESGFVIDKFPISRPNLTFSTLTVSNMSPEDSSIYLCSVEDRLTEAFFGQGTRLTVV.

Concerning this clonotype: At one end, the junction sequence differs from germline, possibly due to a read error. The V gene is TRBV7-9, the J gene TRBJ2-3, with 10 positions matching TRBD2. The CDR3 loop spans 17 amino acids. Germline loops: CDR1 SEHNR, CDR2 FQNEAQ (reference sequence). In DNA, the CDR3 is TGTGCTAGCAGCCTCCTAGCGGGGGCCTCTAGCACAGATACGCAGTATTTT. Encoded protein: CASSLLAGASSTDTQYF.

This clonotype came up many times. V is TRBV20-1 and J is TRBJ2-5; TRBD2 agrees at 8 bases. The CDR3 totals 13 residues. Germline V gene sequence: CDR1 DFQATT, CDR2 SNEGSKA (reference sequence). The V segment lost 6 bases and the J segment 6 bases; nucleotides outside the gene matches: 9. CDR3 in amino acids: CSARRAGEKTQYF. The DNA of the CDR3 is TGCAGTGCAAGACGAGCGGGAGAAAAGACCCAGTACTTC.

This clonotype was picked up many times. The V and J genes are TRBV7-2 and TRBJ1-6; TRBD1 aligns across 7 bases. After removal of 1 base from V and 0 bases from J, the junction contained 6 bases not matched to a gene. This CDR3 has 18 amino acids. Germline CDR1 SGHTA, CDR2 FQGNSA. The CDR3 region has the DNA TGTGCCAGCAGCTTAGTCGCAGGGGGAAGCTCCTATAATTCACCCCTCCACTTT. It translates to CASSLVAGGSSYNSPLHF.

This clonotype was seen at least ten times. This chain joins TRBV20-1 and TRBJ1-1; no clear D gene. The V end was cut by 8 bases, the J end by 0 bases, with 10 bases between. The germline gives CDR1 DFQATT, CDR2 SNEGSKA (reference sequence). The CDR3 runs 12 residues. CDR3 region: CSPADLNTEAFF. In DNA, the CDR3 is TGCAGTCCAGCGGATCTGAACACTGAAGCTTTCTTT.

The chain couples TRBV25-1 to TRBJ1-2, with 8 bases aligning to TRBD1. There are 15 residues in the CDR3. V lost 1 base to trimming and J lost 8 bases; unmatched junction nucleotides: 9. CDR1 and CDR2 (germline): MGHDK, SYGVNS. CDR3 protein: CASSESDPDRVGYTF. In DNA, the CDR3 is TGTGCCAGCAGTGAATCGGACCCGGACAGGGTAGGCTACACCTTC.

This clonotype was counted only a few times. This rearrangement joins TRBV4-3 to TRBJ2-4, with D perhaps matching TRBD1 (5 bases). The germline V gene has CDR1 LGHNA and CDR2 YSLEER. The CDR3 sequence is 15 residues long. The V and J ends lost 1 base and 5 bases respectively, with 12 bases between them. The CDR3 DNA reads TGCGCCAGCAGCCAAGTCCAGGGCCTCGAAAACATTCAGTACTTC. Translation: CASSQVQGLENIQYF.

This clonotype was seen at least ten times. The V and J genes are TRBV7-2 and TRBJ2-7; 12 nucleotides line up with TRBD2. V lost 2 bases to trimming and J lost 3 bases; unmatched junction nucleotides: 5. The V gene's germline CDR1 is SGHTA and CDR2 FQGNSA. This CDR3 region has 16 residues. CDR3 loop: CASSLTSGRPNYEQYF. CDR3 coding DNA: TGTGCCAGCAGCTTAACTAGCGGGAGGCCAAACTACGAGCAGTACTTC.

This clonotype was picked up a small number of times. The DNA for the CDR3 is TGTGCCAGCAGCGTAGGTGGAGGGGGCAATATCTACGAGCAGTACTTC. It specifies CASSVGGGGNIYEQYF. V gene TRBV9 combines with J gene TRBJ2-7, with D perhaps TRBD1 (7 bases). The V and J ends lost 0 bases and 3 bases respectively, with 16 bases between them. Germline CDR1 SGDLS, CDR2 YYNGEE. The CDR3 contains 16 residues.

V is TRBV20-1 and J is TRBJ2-7, with 10 nucleotides matching TRBD1. Germline V gene data show CDR1 as DFQATT and CDR2 as SNEGSKA (reference sequence). V was clipped by 1 base and J by 5 bases; unmatched bases: 5. This CDR3 is 14 amino acids long. CDR3 bases: TGCAGTGCTAGAGGACAGGGGGCGCGAAACGAGCAGTACTTC. It translates to CSARGQGARNEQYF.

This clonotype was found many times. The chain uses TRBV2 and TRBJ2-7; TRBD1 is a possible D gene (5 bases). Trimming pared 5 bases from V and 4 bases from J, leaving 9 bases between. The CDR3 has 12 residues. Germline-derived CDR1 and CDR2 are SNHLY and FYNNEI. The CDR3 nucleotides are TGTGCCAGCAGTCCGACAGATTACGAGCAGTACTTC. Translated, it gives CASSPTDYEQYF. The full variable domain, with the rest looked up from reference TRBV2 and TRBJ2-7, is EPEVTQTPSHQVTQMGQEVILRCVPISNHLYFYWYRQILGQKVEFLVSFYNNEISEKSEIFDDQFSVERPDGSNFTLKIRSTKLEDSAMYFCASSPTDYEQYFGPGTRLTVT.

Many counts were recorded for this clonotype. The genes are TRBV24-1 and TRBJ1-2; no firm D call. Deletions cut 1 base from V and 6 bases from J, with 11 bases between. The CDR3 is made up of 14 amino acids. Germline-derived CDR1 and CDR2 are KGHDR and SFDVKD. CDR3 nucleotide sequence: TGTGCCACCAGTGATTTTAGGAGAACGAATGGCTACACCTTC. It encodes CATSDFRRTNGYTF.

For this clonotype: A read error may account for a junction end that differs from germline. V gene TRBV7-9 combines with J gene TRBJ2-5; 7 nucleotides align to TRBD1. Germline CDR1 and CDR2: SEHNR and FQNEAQ (reference sequence). The CDR3 is made up of 14 amino acids. The CDR3: CASSSGTDQEPQYF. The CDR3, as DNA: TGTGCCAGCAGCTCGGGGACAGACCAAGAGCCCCAGTACTTC. The variable domain in full, with the rest retrieved from reference TRBV7-9 and TRBJ2-5, is DTGVSQNPRHKITKRGQNVTFRCDPISEHNRLYWYRQTLGQGPEFLTYFQNEAQLEKSRLLSDRFSAERPKGSFSTLEIQRTEQGDSAMYLCASSSGTDQEPQYFGPGTRLLVL.